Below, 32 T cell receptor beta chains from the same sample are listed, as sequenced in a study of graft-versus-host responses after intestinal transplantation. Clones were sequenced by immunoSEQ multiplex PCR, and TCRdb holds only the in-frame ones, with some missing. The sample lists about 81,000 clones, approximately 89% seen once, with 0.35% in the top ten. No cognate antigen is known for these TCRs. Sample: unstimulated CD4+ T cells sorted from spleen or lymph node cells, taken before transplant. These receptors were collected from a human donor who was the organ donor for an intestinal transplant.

CDR3 sequence reads: CAWSDPGEKGTDTQYF. The CDR3 nucleotides read TGTGCCTGGAGTGATCCCGGGGAAAAGGGCACAGATACGCAGTATTTT. The chain couples TRBV30 to TRBJ2-3; possible D gene TRBD2, 5 bases. The CDR3 sequence is 16 residues long. Germline V CDR1 and CDR2: GTSNPN, SVGIG (reference sequence). V was pared by 1 base and J by 1 base, with 15 bases between.

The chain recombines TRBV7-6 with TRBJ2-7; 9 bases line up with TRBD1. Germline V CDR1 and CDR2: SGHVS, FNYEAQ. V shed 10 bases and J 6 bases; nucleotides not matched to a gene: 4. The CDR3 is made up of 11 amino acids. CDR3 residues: CATHRGREQYF. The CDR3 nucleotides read TGTGCCACTCACAGGGGGCGCGAGCAGTACTTC.

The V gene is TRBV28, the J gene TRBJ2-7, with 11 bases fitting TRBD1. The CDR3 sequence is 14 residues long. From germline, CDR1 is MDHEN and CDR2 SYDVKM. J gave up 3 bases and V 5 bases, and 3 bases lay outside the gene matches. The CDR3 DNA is TGTGCCAGCAGTAAAGGGACAGGGGGCTACGAGCAGTACTTC. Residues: CASSKGTGGYEQYF.

In nucleotides, the CDR3 is TGTGCCAGCAGCAAAGTACCAGGGTCCTATGGCTACACCTTC. Its translation is CASSKVPGSYGYTF. The chain has TRBV21-1 and TRBJ1-2; no DNA check was done on the table's D call, TRBD1. TRBV21-1 counts as a pseudogene. This CDR3 contains 14 residues.

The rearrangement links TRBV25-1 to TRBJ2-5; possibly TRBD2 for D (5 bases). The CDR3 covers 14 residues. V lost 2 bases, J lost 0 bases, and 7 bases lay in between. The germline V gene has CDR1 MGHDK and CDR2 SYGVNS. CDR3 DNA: TGTGCCAGCAGTGAACCGGGGTACCAAGAGACCCAGTACTTC. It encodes CASSEPGYQETQYF.

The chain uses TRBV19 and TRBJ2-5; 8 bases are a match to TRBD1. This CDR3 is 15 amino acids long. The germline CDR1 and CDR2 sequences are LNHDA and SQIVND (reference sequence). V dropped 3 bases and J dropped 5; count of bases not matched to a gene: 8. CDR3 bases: TGTGCCAGTAGTATGCGGTCAGGGGGCTGGGAGACCCAGTACTTC. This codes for CASSMRSGGWETQYF.

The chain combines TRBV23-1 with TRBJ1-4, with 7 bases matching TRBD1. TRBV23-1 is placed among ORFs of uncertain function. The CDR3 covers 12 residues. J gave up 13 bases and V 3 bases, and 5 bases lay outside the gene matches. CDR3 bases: TGCGCCAGCAGTCATTTCCAGGGGGTACTGTTTTTT. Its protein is CASSHFQGVLFF.

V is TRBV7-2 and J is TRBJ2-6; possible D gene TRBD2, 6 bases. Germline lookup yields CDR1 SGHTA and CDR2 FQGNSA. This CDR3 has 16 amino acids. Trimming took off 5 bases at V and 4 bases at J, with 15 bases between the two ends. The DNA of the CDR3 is TGTGCCAGCAGCCAGCAGGGACTTATCGGGGCCAACGTCCTGACTTTC. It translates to CASSQQGLIGANVLTF.

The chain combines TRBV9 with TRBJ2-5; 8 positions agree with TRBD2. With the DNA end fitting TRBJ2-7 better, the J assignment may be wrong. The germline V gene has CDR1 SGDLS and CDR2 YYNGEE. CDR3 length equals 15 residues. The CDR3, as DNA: TGTGCCAGCAGCGGGGGACGGGGGGGGCTCTACGAGCAGTACTTC. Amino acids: CASSGGRGGLYEQYF.

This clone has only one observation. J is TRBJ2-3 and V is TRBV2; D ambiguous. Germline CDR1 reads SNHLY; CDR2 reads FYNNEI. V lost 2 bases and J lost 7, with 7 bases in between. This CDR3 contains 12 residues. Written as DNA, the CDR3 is TGTGCCAGCAGTGAATATTATAATACGCAGTATTTT. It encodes CASSEYYNTQYF.

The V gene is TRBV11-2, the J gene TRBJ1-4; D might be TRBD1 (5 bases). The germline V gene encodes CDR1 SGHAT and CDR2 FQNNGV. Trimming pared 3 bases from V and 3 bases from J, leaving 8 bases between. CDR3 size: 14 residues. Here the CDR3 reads CASSLGQSNEKLFF. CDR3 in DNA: TGTGCCAGCAGCTTGGGGCAGTCTAATGAAAAACTGTTTTTT.

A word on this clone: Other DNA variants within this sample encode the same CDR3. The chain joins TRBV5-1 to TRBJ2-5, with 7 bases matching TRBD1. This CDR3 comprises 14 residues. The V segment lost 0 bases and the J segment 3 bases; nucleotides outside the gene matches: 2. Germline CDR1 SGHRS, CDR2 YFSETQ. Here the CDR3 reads CASSLGQGKETQYF. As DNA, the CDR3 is TGCGCCAGCAGCTTGGGACAGGGTAAAGAGACCCAGTACTTC.

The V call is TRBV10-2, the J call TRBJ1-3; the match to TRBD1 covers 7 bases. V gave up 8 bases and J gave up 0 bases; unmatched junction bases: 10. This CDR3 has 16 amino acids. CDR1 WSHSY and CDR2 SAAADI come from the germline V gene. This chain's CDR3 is CASRPTGPSSGNTIYF. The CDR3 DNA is TGCGCCAGCCGACCGACAGGGCCCAGCTCTGGAAACACCATATATTTT.

The CDR3 DNA reads as TGTGCCAGCAGCCCCCGAGTAGCGGGGGCCCTCTACGAGCAGTACTTC. Its protein product is CASSPRVAGALYEQYF. This rearrangement joins TRBV9 to TRBJ2-7; 9 positions match TRBD2. Looked up from germline, CDR1 is SGDLS and CDR2 is YYNGEE. Trimming removed 4 bases from V and 3 bases from J; junction bases left unmatched: 11. This CDR3 is 16 amino acids long.

This chain's CDR3 is CASSRQGPDGANVLTF. In DNA form, the CDR3 reads TGTGCCAGCTCACGACAGGGTCCGGATGGGGCCAACGTCCTGACTTTC. The V gene is TRBV18, the J gene TRBJ2-6; TRBD1 matches at 7 bases. The junction had 6 bases not matched to a gene; V was cut back by 4 bases and J by 3 bases. The CDR3 is 16 residues long. Germline V gives CDR1 KGHSH, CDR2 LQKENI.

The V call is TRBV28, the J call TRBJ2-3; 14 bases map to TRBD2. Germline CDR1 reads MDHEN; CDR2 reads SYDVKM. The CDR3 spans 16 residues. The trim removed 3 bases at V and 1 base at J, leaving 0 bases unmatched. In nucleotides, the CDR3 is TGTGCCAGCAGTTTGGGACTAGCGGGAGGCACAGATACGCAGTATTTT. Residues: CASSLGLAGGTDTQYF.

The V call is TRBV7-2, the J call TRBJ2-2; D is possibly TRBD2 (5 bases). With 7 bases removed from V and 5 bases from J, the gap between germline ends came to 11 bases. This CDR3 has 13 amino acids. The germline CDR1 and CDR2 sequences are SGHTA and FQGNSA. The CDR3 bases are TGTGCCAGCACCCTGAGGGAGACCGGGGAGCTGTTTTTT. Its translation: CASTLRETGELFF.

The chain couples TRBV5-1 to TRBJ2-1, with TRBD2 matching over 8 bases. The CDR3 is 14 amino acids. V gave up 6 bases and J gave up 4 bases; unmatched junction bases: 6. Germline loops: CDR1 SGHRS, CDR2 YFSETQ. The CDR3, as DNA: TGCGCCAGCACCGTAGCGGGGATGTACAATGAGCAGTTCTTC. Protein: CASTVAGMYNEQFF.

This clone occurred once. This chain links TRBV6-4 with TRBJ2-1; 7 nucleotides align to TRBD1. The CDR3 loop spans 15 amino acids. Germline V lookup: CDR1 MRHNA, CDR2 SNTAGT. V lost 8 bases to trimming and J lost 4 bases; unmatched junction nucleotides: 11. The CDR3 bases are TGTGCCAGCCTAATCCGGGACAGAGCTTACAATGAGCAGTTCTTC. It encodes CASLIRDRAYNEQFF.

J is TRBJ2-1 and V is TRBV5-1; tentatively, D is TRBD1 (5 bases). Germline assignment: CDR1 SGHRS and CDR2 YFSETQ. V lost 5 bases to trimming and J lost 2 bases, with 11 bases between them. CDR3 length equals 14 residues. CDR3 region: CASSQFRAYNEQFF. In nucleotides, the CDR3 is TGCGCCAGCAGTCAGTTCAGGGCCTACAATGAGCAGTTCTTC.

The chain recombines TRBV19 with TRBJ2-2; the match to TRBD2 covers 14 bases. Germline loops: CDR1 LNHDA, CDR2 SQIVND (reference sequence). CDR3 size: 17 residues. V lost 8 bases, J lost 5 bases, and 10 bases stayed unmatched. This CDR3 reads CASRATSGRARTGELFF. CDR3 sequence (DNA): TGTGCCAGTCGCGCGACTAGCGGGAGGGCAAGGACCGGGGAGCTGTTTTTT.

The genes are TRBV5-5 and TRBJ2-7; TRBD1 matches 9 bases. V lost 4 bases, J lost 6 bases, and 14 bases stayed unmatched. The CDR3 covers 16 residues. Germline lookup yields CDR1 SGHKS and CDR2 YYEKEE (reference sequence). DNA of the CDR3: TGTGCCAGCAGCCCCAACCCGGGACAGGGTCGAATCGAGCAGTACTTC. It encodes CASSPNPGQGRIEQYF.

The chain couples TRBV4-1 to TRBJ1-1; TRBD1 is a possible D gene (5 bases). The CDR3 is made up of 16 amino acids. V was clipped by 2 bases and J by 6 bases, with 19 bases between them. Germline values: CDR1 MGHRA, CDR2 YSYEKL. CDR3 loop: CASSQSIAGGVPEAFF. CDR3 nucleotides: TGCGCCAGCAGCCAATCTATAGCGGGAGGGGTACCTGAAGCTTTCTTT.

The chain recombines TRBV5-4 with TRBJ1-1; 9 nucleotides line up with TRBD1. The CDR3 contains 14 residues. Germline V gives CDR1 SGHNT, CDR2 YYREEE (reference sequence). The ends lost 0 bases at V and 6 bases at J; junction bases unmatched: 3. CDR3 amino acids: CASSLGDRVAEAFF. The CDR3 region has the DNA TGTGCCAGCAGCTTGGGGGACAGGGTCGCTGAAGCTTTCTTT.

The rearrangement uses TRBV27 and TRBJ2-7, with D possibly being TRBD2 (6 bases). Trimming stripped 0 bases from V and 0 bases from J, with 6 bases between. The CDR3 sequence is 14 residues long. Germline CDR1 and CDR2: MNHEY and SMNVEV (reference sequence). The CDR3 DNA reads TGTGCCAGCAGTTTATCGGGACTCTCCTACGAGCAGTACTTC. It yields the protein CASSLSGLSYEQYF.

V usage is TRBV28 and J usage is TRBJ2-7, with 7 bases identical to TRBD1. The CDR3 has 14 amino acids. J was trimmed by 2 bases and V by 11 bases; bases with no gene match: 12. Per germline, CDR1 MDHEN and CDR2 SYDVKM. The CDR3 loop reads CACLGDRRPYEQYF. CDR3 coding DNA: TGTGCCTGCCTTGGGGACAGACGGCCCTACGAGCAGTACTTC.

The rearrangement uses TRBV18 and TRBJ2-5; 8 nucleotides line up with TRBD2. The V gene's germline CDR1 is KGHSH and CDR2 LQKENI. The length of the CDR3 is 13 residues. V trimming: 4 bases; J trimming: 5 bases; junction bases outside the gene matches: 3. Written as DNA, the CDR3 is TGTGCCAGCTCACAACGACTAGCGGAGACCCAGTACTTC. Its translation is CASSQRLAETQYF. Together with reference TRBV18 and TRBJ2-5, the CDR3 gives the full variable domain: NAGVMQNPRHLVRRRGQEARLRCSPMKGHSHVYWYRQLPEEGLKFMVYLQKENIIDESGMPKERFSAEFPKEGPSILRIQQVVRGDSAAYFCASSQRLAETQYFGPGTRLLVL.

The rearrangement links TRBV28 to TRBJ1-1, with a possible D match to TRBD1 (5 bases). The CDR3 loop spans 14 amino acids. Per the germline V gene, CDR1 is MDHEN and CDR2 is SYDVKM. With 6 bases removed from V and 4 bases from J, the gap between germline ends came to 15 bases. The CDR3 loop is CASSPVLGVTEAFF. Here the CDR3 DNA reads TGTGCCAGCAGCCCCGTCCTAGGGGTCACTGAAGCTTTCTTT.

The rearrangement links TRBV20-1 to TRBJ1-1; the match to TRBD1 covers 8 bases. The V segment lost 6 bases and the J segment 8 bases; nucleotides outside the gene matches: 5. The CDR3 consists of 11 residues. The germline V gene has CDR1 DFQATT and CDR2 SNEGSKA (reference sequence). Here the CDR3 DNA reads TGCAGTGCCTACAGGGGGGGCGAAGCTTTCTTT. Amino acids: CSAYRGGEAFF.

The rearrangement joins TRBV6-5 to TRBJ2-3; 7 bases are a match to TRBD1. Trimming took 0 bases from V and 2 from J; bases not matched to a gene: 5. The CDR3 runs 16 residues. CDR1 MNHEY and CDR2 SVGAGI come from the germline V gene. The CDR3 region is CASSYSRGRPTDTQYF. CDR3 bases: TGTGCCAGCAGTTACTCAAGGGGGCGACCCACAGATACGCAGTATTTT.

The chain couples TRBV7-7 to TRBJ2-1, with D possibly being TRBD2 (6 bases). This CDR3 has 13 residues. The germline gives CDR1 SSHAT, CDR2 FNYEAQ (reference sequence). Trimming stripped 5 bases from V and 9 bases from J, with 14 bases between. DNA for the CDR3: TGTGCCAGCAGCCACGGGGGAAGAAGTGAGCAGTTCTTC. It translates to CASSHGGRSEQFF. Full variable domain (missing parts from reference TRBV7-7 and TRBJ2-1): GAGVSQSPRYKVTKRGQDVTLRCDPISSHATLYWYQQALGQGPEFLTYFNYEAQPDKSGLPSDRFSAERPEGSISTLTIQRTEQRDSAMYRCASSHGGRSEQFFGPGTRLTVL.

The chain's CDR3 is CASSSPGLVSSVQYF. Here the CDR3 DNA reads TGTGCCAGCAGTTCGCCGGGACTAGTGAGTTCTGTGCAGTACTTC. The J gene is TRBJ2-7, the V gene TRBV28; 8 nucleotides line up with TRBD2. The CDR3 runs 15 residues. Germline loops: CDR1 MDHEN, CDR2 SYDVKM. Trimming removed 4 bases from V and 9 bases from J; junction bases left unmatched: 14.